This T cell receptor beta chain was retrieved from a study of tumor-infiltrating lymphocytes in localized non-small cell lung cancer. About the study: Patients included smokers and never-smokers with various histologies, some sampled after neoadjuvant chemotherapy. Each patient gave resected tumor and non-adjacent uninvolved lung tissue. The study, taken as a whole, reports: No T-cell fraction difference was seen between IM1 and IM2 tumors. Not all patients were TCR sequenced, owing to tissue quantity.

Points on this clone: The antigen is unknown.

Clones were sequenced by immunoSEQ multiplex PCR, and TCRdb holds only the in-frame ones, with some missing. Here the sample spans 3,000 to 5,000 clones, less than 70% being singletons. The TCR was taken from a human donor with non-small cell lung cancer. The sample consisted of uninvolved lung tissue not adjacent to the tumor.

The CDR3 DNA follows: TGCAGTGCCTTCCTTGGAGGTGAGCAGTTCTTC. It yields the protein CSAFLGGEQFF. The V call is TRBV20-1, the J call TRBJ2-1; possibly TRBD2 for D (5 bases). CDR1 is DFQATT and CDR2 is SNEGSKA in the germline V gene (reference sequence). The CDR3 consists of 11 residues. The V gene lost 6 bases and the J gene lost 9 bases, with 12 bases spanning the gap.